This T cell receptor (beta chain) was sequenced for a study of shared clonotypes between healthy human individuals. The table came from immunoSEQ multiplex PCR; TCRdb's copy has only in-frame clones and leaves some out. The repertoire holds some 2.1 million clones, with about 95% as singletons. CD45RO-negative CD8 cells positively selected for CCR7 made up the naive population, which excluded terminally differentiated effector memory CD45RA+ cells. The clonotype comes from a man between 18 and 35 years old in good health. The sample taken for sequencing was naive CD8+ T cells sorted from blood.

The CDR3: CASSATGGETQYF. CDR3 nucleotide sequence: TGCGCCAGCAGCGCGACAGGGGGGGAGACCCAGTACTTC. J is TRBJ2-5 and V is TRBV5-1, with 9 bases identical to TRBD1. The J segment lost 5 bases and the V segment lost 4 bases, leaving 3 bases of the junction unmatched. CDR3 length: 13 residues. CDR1 and CDR2 (germline): SGHRS, YFSETQ.